Only one count was recorded for the clone carrying this TCR beta chain. The antigen remains unidentified. Generated by immunoSEQ multiplex PCR, the TCRdb table keeps only in-frame clones and is missing some. The data hold over 20,000 clones, with approximately 80% observed a single time. The germline V and J ends were trimmed by 4 bases and 0 bases, with 6 bases remaining between them. This CDR3 region has 12 residues. Per germline, CDR1 GTSNPN and CDR2 SVGIG (reference sequence). Buffy coats from healthy blood donors served as controls. These data belong to a study of STAT5B mutations in CD4+ large granular lymphocyte leukemia. The wider study: Healthy donors showed HLA-associated enrichment of the CDR3 'QG' motif.

Findings and limits, study-wide: Patient CD4-sorted repertoires looked more clonal than healthy CD4+ repertoires, even without putative leukemic clones. TRBV06-family usage was enriched in top patient clones (8/27) versus controls (2/35).

The gene calls are TRBV30 and TRBJ1-2; D gene uncertain. The specimen was CD4+ T cells from blood buffy coats. The receptor was isolated from a human donor in good health. CDR3 nucleotides: TGTGCCTGGATTCGGGCTAACTATGGCTACACCTTC. Protein sequence: CAWIRANYGYTF.